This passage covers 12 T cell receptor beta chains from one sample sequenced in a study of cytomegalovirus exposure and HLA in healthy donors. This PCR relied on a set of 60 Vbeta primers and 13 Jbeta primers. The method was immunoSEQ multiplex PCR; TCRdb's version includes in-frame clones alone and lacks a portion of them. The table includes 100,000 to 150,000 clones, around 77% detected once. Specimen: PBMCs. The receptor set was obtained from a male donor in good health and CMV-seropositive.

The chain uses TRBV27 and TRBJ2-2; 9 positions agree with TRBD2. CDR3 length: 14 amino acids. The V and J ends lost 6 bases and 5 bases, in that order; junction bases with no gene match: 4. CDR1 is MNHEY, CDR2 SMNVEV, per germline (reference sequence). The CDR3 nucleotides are TGTGCCAGCAGGGCGGGAGGGCGGACCGGGGAGCTGTTTTTT. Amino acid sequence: CASRAGGRTGELFF.

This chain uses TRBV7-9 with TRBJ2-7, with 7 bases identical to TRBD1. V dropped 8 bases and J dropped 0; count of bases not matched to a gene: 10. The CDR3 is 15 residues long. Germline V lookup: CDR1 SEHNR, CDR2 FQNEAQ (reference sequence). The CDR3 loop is CASSQDGTVSYEQYF. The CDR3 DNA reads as TGTGCCAGCTCGCAGGATGGGACAGTCTCCTACGAGCAGTACTTC.

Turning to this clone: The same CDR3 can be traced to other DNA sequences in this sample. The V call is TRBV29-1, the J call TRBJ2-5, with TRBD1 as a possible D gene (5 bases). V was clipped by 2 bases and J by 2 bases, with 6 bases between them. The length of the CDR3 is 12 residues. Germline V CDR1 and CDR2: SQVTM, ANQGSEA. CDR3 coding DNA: TGCAGCGTTGAAAGGGGTCAAGAGACCCAGTACTTC. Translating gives CSVERGQETQYF. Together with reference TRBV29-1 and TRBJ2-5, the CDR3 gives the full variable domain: SAVISQKPSRDICQRGTSLTIQCQVDSQVTMMFWYRQQPGQSLTLIATANQGSEATYESGFVIDKFPISRPNLTFSTLTVSNMSPEDSSIYLCSVERGQETQYFGPGTRLLVL.

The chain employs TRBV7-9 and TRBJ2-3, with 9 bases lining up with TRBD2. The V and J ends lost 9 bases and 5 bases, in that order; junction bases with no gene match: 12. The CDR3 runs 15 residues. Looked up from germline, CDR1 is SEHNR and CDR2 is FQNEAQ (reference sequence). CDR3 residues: CARSAGGPFGDTQYF. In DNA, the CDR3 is TGTGCCAGGAGTGCGGGGGGGCCATTCGGAGATACGCAGTATTTT.

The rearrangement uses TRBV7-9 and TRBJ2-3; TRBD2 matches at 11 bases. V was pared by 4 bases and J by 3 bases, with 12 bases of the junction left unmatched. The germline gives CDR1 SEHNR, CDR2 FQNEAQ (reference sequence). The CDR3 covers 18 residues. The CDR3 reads CASSSTSGGRTGTDTQYF. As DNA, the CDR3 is TGTGCCAGCAGCTCCACTAGCGGGGGACGCACAGGGACAGATACGCAGTATTTT.

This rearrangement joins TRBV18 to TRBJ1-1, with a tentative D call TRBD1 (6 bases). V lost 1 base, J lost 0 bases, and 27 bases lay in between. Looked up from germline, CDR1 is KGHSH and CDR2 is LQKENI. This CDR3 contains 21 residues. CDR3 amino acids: CASSPLSGLDRRSWMNTEAFF. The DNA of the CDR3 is TGTGCCAGCTCACCACTCAGTGGCCTCGACAGGAGGAGTTGGATGAACACTGAAGCTTTCTTT.

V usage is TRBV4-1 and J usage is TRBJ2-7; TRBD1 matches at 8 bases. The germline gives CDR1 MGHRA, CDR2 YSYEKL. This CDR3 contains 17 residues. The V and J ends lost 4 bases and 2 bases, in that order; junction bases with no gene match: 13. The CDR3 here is CASSLGTGSVVTYEQYF. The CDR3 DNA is TGCGCCAGCAGCCTCGGGACAGGATCCGTAGTAACCTACGAGCAGTACTTC.

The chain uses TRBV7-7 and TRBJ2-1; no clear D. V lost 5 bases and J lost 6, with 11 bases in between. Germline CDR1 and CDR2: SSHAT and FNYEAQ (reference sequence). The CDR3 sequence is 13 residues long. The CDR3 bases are TGTGCCAGCAGCCCCTCCCCGGGCAATGAGCAGTTCTTC. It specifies CASSPSPGNEQFF.

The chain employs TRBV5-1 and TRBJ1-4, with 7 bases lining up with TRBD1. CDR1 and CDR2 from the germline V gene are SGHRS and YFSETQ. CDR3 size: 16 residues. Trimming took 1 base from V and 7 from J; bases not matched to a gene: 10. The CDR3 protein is CASSLTGQRDSEKLFF. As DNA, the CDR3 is TGCGCCAGCAGCTTGACGGGACAGAGGGATAGTGAAAAACTGTTTTTT. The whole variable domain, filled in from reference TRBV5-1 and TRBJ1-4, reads KAGVTQTPRYLIKTRGQQVTLSCSPISGHRSVSWYQQTPGQGLQFLFEYFSETQRNKGNFPGRFSGRQFSNSRSEMNVSTLELGDSALYLCASSLTGQRDSEKLFFGSGTQLSVL.

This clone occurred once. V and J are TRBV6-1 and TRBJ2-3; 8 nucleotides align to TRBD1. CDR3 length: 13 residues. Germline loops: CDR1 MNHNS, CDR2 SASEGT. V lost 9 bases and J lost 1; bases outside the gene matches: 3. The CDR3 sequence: CARDRGCTDTQYF. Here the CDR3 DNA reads TGTGCCAGAGACAGGGGCTGCACAGATACGCAGTATTTT.

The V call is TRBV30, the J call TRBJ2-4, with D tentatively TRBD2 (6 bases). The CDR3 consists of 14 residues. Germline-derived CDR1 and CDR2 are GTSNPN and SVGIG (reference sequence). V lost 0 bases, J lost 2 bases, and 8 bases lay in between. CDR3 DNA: TGTGCCTGGAGTGTAGGAGGGTCCAAAAACATTCAGTACTTC. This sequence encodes CAWSVGGSKNIQYF.

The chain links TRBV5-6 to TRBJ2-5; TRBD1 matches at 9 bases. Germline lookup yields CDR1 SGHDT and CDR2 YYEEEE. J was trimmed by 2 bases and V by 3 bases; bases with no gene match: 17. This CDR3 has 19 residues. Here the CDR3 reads CASSYLGQGRGYRQETQYF. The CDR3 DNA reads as TGTGCCAGCAGCTACCTGGGACAGGGAAGGGGGTATAGGCAAGAGACCCAGTACTTC.